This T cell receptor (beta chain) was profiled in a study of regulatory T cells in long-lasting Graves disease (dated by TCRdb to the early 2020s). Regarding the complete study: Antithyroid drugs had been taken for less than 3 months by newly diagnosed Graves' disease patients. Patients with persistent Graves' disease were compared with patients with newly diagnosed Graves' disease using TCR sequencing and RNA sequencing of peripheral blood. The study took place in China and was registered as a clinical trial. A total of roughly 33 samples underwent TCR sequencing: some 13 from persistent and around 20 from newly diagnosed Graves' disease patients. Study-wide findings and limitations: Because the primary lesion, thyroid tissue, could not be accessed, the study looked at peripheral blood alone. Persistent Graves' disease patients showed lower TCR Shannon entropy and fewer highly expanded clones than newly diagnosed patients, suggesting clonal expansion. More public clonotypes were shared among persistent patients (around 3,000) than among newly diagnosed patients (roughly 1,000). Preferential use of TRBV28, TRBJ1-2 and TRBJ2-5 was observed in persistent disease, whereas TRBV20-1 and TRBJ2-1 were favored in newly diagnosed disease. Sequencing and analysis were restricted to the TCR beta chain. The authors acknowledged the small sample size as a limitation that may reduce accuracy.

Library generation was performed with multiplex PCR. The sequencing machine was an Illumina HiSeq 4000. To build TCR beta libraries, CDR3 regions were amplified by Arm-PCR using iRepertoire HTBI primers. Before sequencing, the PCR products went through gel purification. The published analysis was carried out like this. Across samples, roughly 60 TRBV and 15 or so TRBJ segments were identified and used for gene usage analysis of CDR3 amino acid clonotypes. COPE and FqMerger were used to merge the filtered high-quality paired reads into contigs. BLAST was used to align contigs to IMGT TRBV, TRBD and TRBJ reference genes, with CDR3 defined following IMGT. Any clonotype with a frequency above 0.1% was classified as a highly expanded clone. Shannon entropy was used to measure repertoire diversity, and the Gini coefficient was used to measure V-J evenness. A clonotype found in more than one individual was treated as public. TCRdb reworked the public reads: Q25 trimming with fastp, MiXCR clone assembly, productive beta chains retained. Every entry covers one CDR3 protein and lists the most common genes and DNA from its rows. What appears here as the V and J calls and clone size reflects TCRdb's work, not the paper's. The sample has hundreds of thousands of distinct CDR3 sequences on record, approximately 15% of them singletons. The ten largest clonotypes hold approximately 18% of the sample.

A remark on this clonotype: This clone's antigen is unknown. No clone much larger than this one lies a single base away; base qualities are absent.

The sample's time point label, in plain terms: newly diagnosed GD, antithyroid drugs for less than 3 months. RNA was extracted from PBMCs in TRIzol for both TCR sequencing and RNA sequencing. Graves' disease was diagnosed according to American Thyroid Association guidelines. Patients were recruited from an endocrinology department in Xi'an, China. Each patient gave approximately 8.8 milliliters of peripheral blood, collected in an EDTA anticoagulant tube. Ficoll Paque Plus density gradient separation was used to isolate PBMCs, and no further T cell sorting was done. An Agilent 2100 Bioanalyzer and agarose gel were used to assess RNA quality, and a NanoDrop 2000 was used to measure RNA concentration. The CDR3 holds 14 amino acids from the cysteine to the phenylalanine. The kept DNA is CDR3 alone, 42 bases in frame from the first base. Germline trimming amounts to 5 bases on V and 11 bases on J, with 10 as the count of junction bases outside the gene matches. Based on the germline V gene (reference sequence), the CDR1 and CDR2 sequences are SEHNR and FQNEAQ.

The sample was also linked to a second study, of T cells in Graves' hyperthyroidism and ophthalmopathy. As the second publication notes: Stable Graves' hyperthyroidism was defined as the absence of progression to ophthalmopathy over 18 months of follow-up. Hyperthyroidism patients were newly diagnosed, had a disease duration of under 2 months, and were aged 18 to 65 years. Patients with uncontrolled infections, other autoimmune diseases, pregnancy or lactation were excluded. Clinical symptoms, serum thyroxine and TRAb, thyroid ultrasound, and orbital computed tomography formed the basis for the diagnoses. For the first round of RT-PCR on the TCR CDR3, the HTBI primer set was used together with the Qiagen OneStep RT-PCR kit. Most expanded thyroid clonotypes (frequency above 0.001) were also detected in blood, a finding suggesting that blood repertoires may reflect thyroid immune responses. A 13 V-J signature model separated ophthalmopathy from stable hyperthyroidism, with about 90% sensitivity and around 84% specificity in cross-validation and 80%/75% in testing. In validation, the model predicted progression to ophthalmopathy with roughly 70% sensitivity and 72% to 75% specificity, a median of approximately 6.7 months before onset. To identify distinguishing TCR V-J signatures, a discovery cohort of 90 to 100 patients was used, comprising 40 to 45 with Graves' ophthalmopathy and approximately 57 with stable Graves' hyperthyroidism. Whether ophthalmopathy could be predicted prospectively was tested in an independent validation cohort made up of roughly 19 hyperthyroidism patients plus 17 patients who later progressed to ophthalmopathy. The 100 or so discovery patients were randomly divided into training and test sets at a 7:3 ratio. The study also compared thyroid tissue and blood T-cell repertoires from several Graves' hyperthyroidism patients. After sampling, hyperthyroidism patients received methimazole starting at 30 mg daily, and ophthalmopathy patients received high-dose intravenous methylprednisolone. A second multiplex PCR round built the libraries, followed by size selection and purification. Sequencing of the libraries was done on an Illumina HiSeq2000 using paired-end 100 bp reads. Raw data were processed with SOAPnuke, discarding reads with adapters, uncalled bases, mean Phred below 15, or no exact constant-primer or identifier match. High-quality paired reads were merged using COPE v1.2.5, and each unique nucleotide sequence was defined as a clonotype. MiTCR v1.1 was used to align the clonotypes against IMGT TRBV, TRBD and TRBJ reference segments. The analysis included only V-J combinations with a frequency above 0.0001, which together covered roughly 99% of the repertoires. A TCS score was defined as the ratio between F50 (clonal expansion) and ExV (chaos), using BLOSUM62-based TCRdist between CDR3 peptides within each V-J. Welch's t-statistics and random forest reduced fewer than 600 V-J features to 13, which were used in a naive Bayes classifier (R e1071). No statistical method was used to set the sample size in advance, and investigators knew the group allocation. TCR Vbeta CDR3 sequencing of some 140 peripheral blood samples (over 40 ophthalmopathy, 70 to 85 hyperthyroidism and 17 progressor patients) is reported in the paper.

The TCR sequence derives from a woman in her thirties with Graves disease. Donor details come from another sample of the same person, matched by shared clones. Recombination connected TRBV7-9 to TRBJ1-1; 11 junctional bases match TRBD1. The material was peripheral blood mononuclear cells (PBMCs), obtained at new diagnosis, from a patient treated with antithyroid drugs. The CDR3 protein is CASSPGQGDRSAFF. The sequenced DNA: TGTGCCAGCAGCCCGGGACAGGGGGACCGTTCGGCTTTCTTT.